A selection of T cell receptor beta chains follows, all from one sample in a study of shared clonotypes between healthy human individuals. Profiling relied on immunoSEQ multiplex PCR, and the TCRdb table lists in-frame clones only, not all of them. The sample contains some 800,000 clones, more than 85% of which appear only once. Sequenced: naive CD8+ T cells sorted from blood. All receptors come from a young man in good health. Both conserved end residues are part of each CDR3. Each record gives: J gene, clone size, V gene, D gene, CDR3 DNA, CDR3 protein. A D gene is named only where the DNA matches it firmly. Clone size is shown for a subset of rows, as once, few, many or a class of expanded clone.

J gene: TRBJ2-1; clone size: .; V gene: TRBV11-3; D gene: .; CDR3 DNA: TGTGCCAGCAGCGGATCTGCGAATGAGCAGTTCTTC; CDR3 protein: CASSGSANEQFF
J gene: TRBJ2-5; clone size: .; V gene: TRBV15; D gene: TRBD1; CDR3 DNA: TGTGCCACCAGCAGGCCTGACAGGGGGCTTGAGACCCAGTACTTC; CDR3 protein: CATSRPDRGLETQYF
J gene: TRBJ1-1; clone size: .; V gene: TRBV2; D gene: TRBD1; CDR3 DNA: TGTGCCAGTACCTCCGGGACAGGGGCTAGTGAAGCTTTCTTT; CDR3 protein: CASTSGTGASEAFF
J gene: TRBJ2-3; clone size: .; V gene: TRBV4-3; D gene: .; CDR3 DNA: TGCGCCAGCAGCCCCCGAGGGGTGTGGCGGATGCTCACAGATACGCAGTATTTT; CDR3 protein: CASSPRGVWRMLTDTQYF
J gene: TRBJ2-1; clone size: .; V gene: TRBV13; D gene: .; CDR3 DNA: TGTGCCAGCAGCGCGGGGACCTACAATGAGCAGTTCTTC; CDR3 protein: CASSAGTYNEQFF
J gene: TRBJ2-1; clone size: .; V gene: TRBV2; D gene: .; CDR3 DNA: TGTGCCAGCCTAGAGGACTCCTACAATGAGCAGTTCTTC; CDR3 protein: CASLEDSYNEQFF
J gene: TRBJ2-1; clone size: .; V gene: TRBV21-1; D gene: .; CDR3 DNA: TGTGCCAGCCAAGCAAAAGGACAGGACCACAATGAGCAGTTCTTC; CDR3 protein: CASQAKGQDHNEQFF
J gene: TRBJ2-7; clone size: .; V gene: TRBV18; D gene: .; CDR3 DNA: TGTGCCAGCTCACCACCGTTGGGACAATCCTACGAGCAGTACTTC; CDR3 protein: CASSPPLGQSYEQYF
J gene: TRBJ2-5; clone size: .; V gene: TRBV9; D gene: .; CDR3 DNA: TGTGCCAGCAGCCAGGGGGGGACCCAAGAGACCCAGTACTTC; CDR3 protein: CASSQGGTQETQYF
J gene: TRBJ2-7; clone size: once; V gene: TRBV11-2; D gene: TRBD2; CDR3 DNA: TGTGCCAGCAGCTATACTAGCGGGAGCTCCTACGAGCAGTACTTC; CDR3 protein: CASSYTSGSSYEQYF
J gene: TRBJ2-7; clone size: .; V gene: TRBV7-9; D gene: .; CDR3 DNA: TGTGCCAGCAGCGAGCCGCCGAGTTTCAACGAGCAGTACTTC; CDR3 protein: CASSEPPSFNEQYF
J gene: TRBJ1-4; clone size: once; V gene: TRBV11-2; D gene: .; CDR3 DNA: TGTGCCAGCAGCAGCCCCGGGAGGAATGAAAAACTGTTTTTT; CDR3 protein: CASSSPGRNEKLFF
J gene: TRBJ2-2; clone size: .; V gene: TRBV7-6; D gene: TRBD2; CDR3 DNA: TGTGCCAGCAGCTTTAGCGGGACCGGGGAGCTGTTTTTT; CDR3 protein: CASSFSGTGELFF
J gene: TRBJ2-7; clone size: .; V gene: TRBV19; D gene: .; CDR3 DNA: TGTGCCAGTAGTATAGGAGGAGGGCCCTACGAGCAGTACTTC; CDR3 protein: CASSIGGGPYEQYF
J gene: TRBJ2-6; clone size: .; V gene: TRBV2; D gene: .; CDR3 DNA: TGTGCCAGGAGGGGATCTGGGGCCAACGTCCTGACTTTC; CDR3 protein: CARRGSGANVLTF
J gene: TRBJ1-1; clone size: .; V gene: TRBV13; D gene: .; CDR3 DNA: TGTGCCAGCAGCTTAGATCGGGGAATGAACACTGAAGCTTTCTTT; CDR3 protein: CASSLDRGMNTEAFF
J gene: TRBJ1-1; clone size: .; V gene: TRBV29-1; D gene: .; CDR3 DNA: TGCAGCGTTGAGTGGGGTAGGGCTGAAGCTTTCTTT; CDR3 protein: CSVEWGRAEAFF
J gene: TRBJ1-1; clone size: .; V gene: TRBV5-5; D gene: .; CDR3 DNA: TGTGCCAGCAGCTTGGCCGATCGGGGGTACACTGAAGCTTTCTTT; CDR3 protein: CASSLADRGYTEAFF
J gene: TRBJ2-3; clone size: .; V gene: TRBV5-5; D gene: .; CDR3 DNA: TGTGCCAGCAGCTTGGGCTATAACACAGATACGCAGTATTTT; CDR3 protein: CASSLGYNTDTQYF
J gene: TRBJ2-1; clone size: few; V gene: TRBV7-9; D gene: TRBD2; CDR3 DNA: TGTGCCAGCAGCGACGGGACTAGTTTTTACAATGAGCAGTTCTTC; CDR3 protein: CASSDGTSFYNEQFF
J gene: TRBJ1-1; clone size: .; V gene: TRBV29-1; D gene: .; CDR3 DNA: TGCAGCGTGATCTCTCCTTTGAACACTGAAGCTTTCTTT; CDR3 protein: CSVISPLNTEAFF
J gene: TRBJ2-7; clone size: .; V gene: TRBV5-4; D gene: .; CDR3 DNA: TGTGCCAGCAGCTCGAGGGGTGACTCCTACGAGCAGTACTTC; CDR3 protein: CASSSRGDSYEQYF
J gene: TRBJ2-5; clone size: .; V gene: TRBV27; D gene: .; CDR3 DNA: TGTGCCAGCAGTTTAAGAACGTGGGAGACCCAGTACTTC; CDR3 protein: CASSLRTWETQYF
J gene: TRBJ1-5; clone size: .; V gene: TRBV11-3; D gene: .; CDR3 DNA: TGTGCCAGCAGCTTAGATCGTGGAATGGGCAATCAGCCCCAGCATTTT; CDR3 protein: CASSLDRGMGNQPQHF
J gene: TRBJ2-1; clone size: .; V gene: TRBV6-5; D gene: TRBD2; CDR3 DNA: TGTGCCAGCAACCTAGCGGGAGAAGGCAATGAGCAGTTCTTC; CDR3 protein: CASNLAGEGNEQFF
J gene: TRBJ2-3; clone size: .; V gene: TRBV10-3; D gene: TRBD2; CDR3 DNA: TGTGCCATAAAACGGGAGGTGGGCGCAGATACGCAGTATTTT; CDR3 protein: CAIKREVGADTQYF
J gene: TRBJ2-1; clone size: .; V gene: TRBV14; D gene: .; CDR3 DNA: TGTGCCAGCAGCCAAGATCCCGCTACCTACAATGAGCAGTTCTTC; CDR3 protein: CASSQDPATYNEQFF
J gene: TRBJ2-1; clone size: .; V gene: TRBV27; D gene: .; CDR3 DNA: TGTGCCAGCAGTTTACCAGATTATGAGCAGTTCTTC; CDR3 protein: CASSLPDYEQFF
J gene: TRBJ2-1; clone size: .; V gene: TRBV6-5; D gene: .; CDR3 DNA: TGTGCCAGCAGTTACTCGAATGTCAATGAGCAGTTCTTC; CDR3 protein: CASSYSNVNEQFF
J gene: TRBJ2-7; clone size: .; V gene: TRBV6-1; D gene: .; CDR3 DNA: TGTGCCAGCAGTGTGGGTATTTCCTACGAGCAGTACTTC; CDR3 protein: CASSVGISYEQYF
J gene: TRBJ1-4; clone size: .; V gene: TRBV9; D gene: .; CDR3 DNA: TGTGCCAGCAGCGCAAGCCGGGCTACTAATGAAAAACTGTTTTTT; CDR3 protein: CASSASRATNEKLFF
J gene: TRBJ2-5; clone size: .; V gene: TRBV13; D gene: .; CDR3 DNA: TGTGCCAGCAAAATAGGCCAAGAGACCCAGTACTTC; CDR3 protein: CASKIGQETQYF
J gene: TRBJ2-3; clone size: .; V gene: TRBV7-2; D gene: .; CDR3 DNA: TGTGCCAGCAGCTTCGTTGTGGGTCGCACAGATACGCAGTATTTT; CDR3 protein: CASSFVVGRTDTQYF
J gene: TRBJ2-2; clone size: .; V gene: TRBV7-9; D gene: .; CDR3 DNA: TGTGCCAGCAGCGACCCGGGACTCAGAAAGGAGCTGTTTTTT; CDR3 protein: CASSDPGLRKELFF
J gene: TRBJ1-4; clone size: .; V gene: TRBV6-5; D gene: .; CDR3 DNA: TGTGCCAGCAGCGCAGGGACGGGTAATGAAAAACTGTTTTTT; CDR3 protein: CASSAGTGNEKLFF
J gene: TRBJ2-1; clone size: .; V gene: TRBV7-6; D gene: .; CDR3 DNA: TGTGCCAGCAGCTCCCTCGAGGAGCAGTTCTTC; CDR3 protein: CASSSLEEQFF
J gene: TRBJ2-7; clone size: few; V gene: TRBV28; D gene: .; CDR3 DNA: TGTGCCAGCAGTGGGCCGTCCTACGAGCAGTACTTC; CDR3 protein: CASSGPSYEQYF
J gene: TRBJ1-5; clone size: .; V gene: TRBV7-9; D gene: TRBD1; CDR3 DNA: TGTGCCAGCAGCTCGACACTACAGGGGAGGGAACAGCCCCAGCATTTT; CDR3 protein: CASSSTLQGREQPQHF
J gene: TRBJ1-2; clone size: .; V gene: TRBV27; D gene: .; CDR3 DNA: TGTGCCAGCAGTTCATCCCTAGCTAACTATGGCTACACCTTC; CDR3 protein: CASSSSLANYGYTF
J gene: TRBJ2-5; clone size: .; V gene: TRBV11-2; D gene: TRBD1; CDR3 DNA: TGTGCCAGCAGCCCCGGGACAGCTACTAGCCAAGAGACCCAGTACTTC; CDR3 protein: CASSPGTATSQETQYF
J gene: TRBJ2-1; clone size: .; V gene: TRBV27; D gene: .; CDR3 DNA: TGTGCCAGCAGTTCAGGGACCGACTACAATGAGCAGTTCTTC; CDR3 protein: CASSSGTDYNEQFF
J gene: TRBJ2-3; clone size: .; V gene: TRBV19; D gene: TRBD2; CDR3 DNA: TGTGCCAGTAGTATCGGGACTAGCGGGAGCACAGATACGCAGTATTTT; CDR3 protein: CASSIGTSGSTDTQYF
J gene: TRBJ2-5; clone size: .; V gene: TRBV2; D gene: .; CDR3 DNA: TGTGCCAGCTCTGGCCGGATCCACGGGAGTAGCCAAGAGACCCAGTACTTC; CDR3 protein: CASSGRIHGSSQETQYF
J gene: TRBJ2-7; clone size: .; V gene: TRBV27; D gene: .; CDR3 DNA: TGTGCCAGCAGTATCGGCCCCAAATACGAGCAGTACTTC; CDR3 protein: CASSIGPKYEQYF
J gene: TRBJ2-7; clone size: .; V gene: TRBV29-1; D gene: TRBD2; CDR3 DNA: TGCAGCGTTGAACCAGCGGGGACCTACGAGCAGTACTTC; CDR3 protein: CSVEPAGTYEQYF
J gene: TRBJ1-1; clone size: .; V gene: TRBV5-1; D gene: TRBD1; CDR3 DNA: TGCGCCAGCAGCACGGCCGGGACAGGGGGAGTGAACACTGAAGCTTTCTTT; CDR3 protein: CASSTAGTGGVNTEAFF
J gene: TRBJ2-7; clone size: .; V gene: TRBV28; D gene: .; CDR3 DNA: TGTGCCAGCAGACAGCGAATGTTCTACGAGCAGTACTTC; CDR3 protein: CASRQRMFYEQYF
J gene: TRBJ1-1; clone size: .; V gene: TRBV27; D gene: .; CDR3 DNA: TGTGCCAGCAGTTTAGTCGGGGGCAAAAACACTGAAGCTTTCTTT; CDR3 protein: CASSLVGGKNTEAFF
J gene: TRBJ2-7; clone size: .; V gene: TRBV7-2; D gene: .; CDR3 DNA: TGTGCCAGCAGCTTAGTCACCCTGGGCGGGGCGGTAGACGAGCAGTACTTC; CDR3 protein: CASSLVTLGGAVDEQYF
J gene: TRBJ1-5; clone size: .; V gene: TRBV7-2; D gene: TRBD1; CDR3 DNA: TGTGCCAGCAGCTTATGGACAGGGGAAAATCAGCCCCAGCATTTT; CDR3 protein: CASSLWTGENQPQHF
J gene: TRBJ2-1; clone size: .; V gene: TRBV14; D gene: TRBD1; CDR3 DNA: TGTGCCAGCAGCCAATTCGGACAGGTCCCTTACAATGAGCAGTTCTTC; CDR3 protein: CASSQFGQVPYNEQFF
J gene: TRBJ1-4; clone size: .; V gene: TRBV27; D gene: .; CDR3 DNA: TGTGCCAGCAGTTTATCGTCCCCACCAACTAATGAAAAACTGTTTTTT; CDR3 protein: CASSLSSPPTNEKLFF
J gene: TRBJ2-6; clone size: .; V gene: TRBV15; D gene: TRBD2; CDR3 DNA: TGTGCCACCAGCGCAACTTCCGGACTAGCGGCTGGGGCCAACGTCCTGACTTTC; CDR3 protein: CATSATSGLAAGANVLTF